A selection of T cell receptor beta chains follows, all from one sample in a study of spatial heterogeneity in lung cancer. TCRdb ran MiXCR on the 5' RACE reads and lists one entry per CDR3 protein. Of about 6,900 distinct CDR3 sequences in the sample, around 7% were seen once. The sequencing here drew on lung tumor tissue, taken at surgery. Source of these receptors: a male donor with early-stage non-small cell lung cancer. Both conserved end residues are part of each CDR3.

CDR3	V	J
CASSRQGYNEQFF	TRBV2	TRBJ2-1
CRVSSGEGIDEQFF	TRBV29-1	TRBJ2-1
CSARARQGSSYNEQFF	TRBV20-1	TRBJ2-1
CASGRARETQYF	TRBV27	TRBJ2-5
CASSFSSGGRDEQFF	TRBV7-9	TRBJ2-1
CASGFLPTGAYNEQFF	TRBV12-5	TRBJ2-1
CASSQGGAYNSPLHF	TRBV3-1	TRBJ1-6
CATSDLGTEAFF	TRBV24-1	TRBJ1-1
CASSGREGRTDTQYF	TRBV12-3/TRBV12-4	TRBJ2-3
CAWSVPEGAKNIQYF	TRBV30	TRBJ2-4
CASSGHSLDQPQHF	TRBV9	TRBJ1-5
CASSWTGTSEQFF	TRBV5-1	TRBJ2-1
CASSQDSGRVNEQFF	TRBV4-1	TRBJ2-1
CASSAGQAYNEQFF	TRBV6-5	TRBJ2-1
CASSPGEASGELFF	TRBV10-1	TRBJ2-2
CASSPIGTGFTSGNTIYF	TRBV18	TRBJ1-3
CASSPRAGGTYEQYF	TRBV7-2	TRBJ2-7
CASRPGQGVEQYF	TRBV19	TRBJ2-7
CASSLAPGEGEAFF	TRBV12-3/TRBV12-4	TRBJ1-1
CSPGEPYGYEQYF	TRBV20-1	TRBJ2-7
CASSLFPSTRENDEQFF	TRBV18	TRBJ2-1
CASSLNRQETQYF	TRBV13	TRBJ2-5
CASGLGGGTDTQYF	TRBV12-5	TRBJ2-3
CASSYGRTQETQYF	TRBV6-6	TRBJ2-5
CASSIRQGGSYNEQFF	TRBV27	TRBJ2-1
CASSLVSGRMGETQYF	TRBV12-3/TRBV12-4	TRBJ2-5
CASSMTRQETQYF	TRBV19	TRBJ2-5
CASSSIQGAGGNTIYF	TRBV11-2	TRBJ1-3
CASSFPDEQFF	TRBV28	TRBJ2-1
CASSLVGLGMNTEAFF	TRBV7-2	TRBJ1-1
CASSSPGQGDYQETQYF	TRBV7-9	TRBJ2-5
CASSYSGGPRTGELFF	TRBV6-2/TRBV6-3	TRBJ2-2
CSARGTSGGTTSGTQYF	TRBV20-1	TRBJ2-5
CASSPAGGLYEQFF	TRBV11-2	TRBJ2-1
CASSLGQGASDTQYF	TRBV6-5	TRBJ2-3
CASSQGQAAPSTDTQYF	TRBV4-1	TRBJ2-3
CASSPWDTGAEKLFF	TRBV4-1	TRBJ1-4
CASSSLTRTGELFF	TRBV11-2	TRBJ2-2
CASSSSAGGSGGELFF	TRBV5-1	TRBJ2-2
CASSLGGANTEAFF	TRBV12-3/TRBV12-4	TRBJ1-1
CSASGALAGARTDTQYF	TRBV20-1	TRBJ2-3
CASSEPTWTGGGEQYF	TRBV11-2	TRBJ2-7
CASSWGLAGADTQYF	TRBV3-1	TRBJ2-3
CASSQIQTLGMNTEAFF	TRBV18	TRBJ1-1